A single sample gave rise to the 26 T cell receptor beta chains below, sequenced in a study of beta chain features in type 1 diabetes. The isolated RNA, all of it, was reverse transcribed, so expressed TCRB transcripts were what got sequenced. The method was immunoSEQ multiplex PCR; TCRdb's version includes in-frame clones alone and lacks a portion of them. The table records hundreds of thousands of clones, roughly 11% of them present only once. Sequencing used naive CD4+ T cells from blood. These receptors were taken from a woman under 40 in good health.

V usage is TRBV4-3 and J usage is TRBJ1-2; 10 bases line up with TRBD1. The V gene end was trimmed by 0 bases and the J gene end by 4 bases; junction bases not matched to a gene: 2. The germline V gene encodes CDR1 LGHNA and CDR2 YSLEER. The CDR3 consists of 15 residues. CDR3 DNA: TGCGCCAGCAGCCAAGACGACAGGGGGCTCTATGGCTACACCTTC. This gives the protein CASSQDDRGLYGYTF.

This clone was observed a handful of times. The chain recombines TRBV28 with TRBJ1-2; 8 positions match TRBD1. The V segment lost 6 bases and the J segment 7 bases; nucleotides outside the gene matches: 4. The CDR3 sequence is 12 residues long. Looked up from germline, CDR1 is MDHEN and CDR2 is SYDVKM. The CDR3 loop reads CASRQGARGYTF. The CDR3 region has the DNA TGTGCCAGCAGGCAGGGGGCTCGTGGCTACACCTTC.

V usage is TRBV5-6 and J usage is TRBJ2-2; TRBD2 agrees at 14 bases. This CDR3 has 16 residues. Germline lookup yields CDR1 SGHDT and CDR2 YYEEEE. With V trimmed by 4 bases and J by 5 bases, 4 bases remained unmatched. In DNA, the CDR3 is TGTGCCAGCAGCCTGAGGACTAGCGGGAGGACCGGGGAGCTGTTTTTT. It encodes CASSLRTSGRTGELFF.

This clone showed up just a few times. This chain joins TRBV28 and TRBJ2-5, with TRBD2 identical over 9 bases. Germline assignment: CDR1 MDHEN and CDR2 SYDVKM. V lost 3 bases and J lost 1; bases outside the gene matches: 6. This CDR3 is 16 amino acids long. The CDR3 nucleotides read TGTGCCAGCAGTTTCCCGAAACTAGCGGGCCAAGAGACCCAGTACTTC. Its translation is CASSFPKLAGQETQYF.

The chain has TRBV19 and TRBJ2-1; 9 nucleotides agree with TRBD2. The germline CDR1 and CDR2 sequences are LNHDA and SQIVND (reference sequence). This CDR3 has 14 amino acids. V was clipped by 8 bases and J by 4 bases; unmatched bases: 6. The CDR3 reads CASDSGRLYNEQFF. CDR3 DNA: TGTGCCAGTGACAGCGGGAGGCTGTACAATGAGCAGTTCTTC. Together with reference TRBV19 and TRBJ2-1, the CDR3 gives the full variable domain: DGGITQSPKYLFRKEGQNVTLSCEQNLNHDAMYWYRQDPGQGLRLIYYSQIVNDFQKGDIAEGYSVSREKKESFPLTVTSAQKNPTAFYLCASDSGRLYNEQFFGPGTRLTVL.

The chain joins TRBV6-4 to TRBJ2-1; the match to TRBD1 covers 8 bases. The CDR3 has 16 residues. CDR1 and CDR2 from the germline V gene are MRHNA and SNTAGT. Losses at the gene ends were 5 bases for V and 0 bases for J; bases not matched to a gene: 6. This chain's CDR3 is CASSLQGDFSYNEQFF. CDR3 DNA: TGTGCCAGCAGTCTACAGGGGGATTTCTCCTACAATGAGCAGTTCTTC.

This rearrangement joins TRBV7-9 to TRBJ2-1, with 8 nucleotides matching TRBD2. Germline CDR1 and CDR2: SEHNR and FQNEAQ (reference sequence). CDR3 length: 15 amino acids. With V trimmed by 5 bases and J by 9 bases, 12 bases remained unmatched. The CDR3 DNA sequence: TGTGCCAGCAGCGAGAGATGGACTAGCTCGGGTGAGCAGTTCTTC. This gives the protein CASSERWTSSGEQFF.

This clone was counted a few times. The DNA for the CDR3 is TGTGCCAGCAGTTTATTAGGCGGGAGGAACGAGCAGTACTTC. It is translated as CASSLLGGRNEQYF. The V call is TRBV28, the J call TRBJ2-7; 8 bases match TRBD2. Losses at the gene ends were 1 base for V and 5 bases for J; bases not matched to a gene: 4. There are 14 residues in the CDR3. Germline V CDR1 and CDR2: MDHEN, SYDVKM.

The V and J genes are TRBV7-9 and TRBJ2-7; the D gene is possibly TRBD1 (5 bases). The CDR3 loop spans 13 amino acids. Trimming shortened V by 2 bases and J by 6 bases, and 11 bases separated the two germline ends. Germline assignment: CDR1 SEHNR and CDR2 FQNEAQ (reference sequence). CDR3 residues: CASSLTGAGEQYF. The CDR3 region has the DNA TGTGCCAGCAGCTTAACTGGGGCTGGCGAGCAGTACTTC. Filled out from reference TRBV7-9 and TRBJ2-7, the complete variable domain reads DTGVSQNPRHKITKRGQNVTFRCDPISEHNRLYWYRQTLGQGPEFLTYFQNEAQLEKSRLLSDRFSAERPKGSFSTLEIQRTEQGDSAMYLCASSLTGAGEQYFGPGTRLTVT.

This rearrangement joins TRBV4-2 to TRBJ2-7; possible D gene TRBD1, 5 bases. V was clipped by 0 bases and J by 0 bases, with 12 bases between them. The CDR3 is 16 amino acids. CDR1 is LGHNA, CDR2 YNFKEQ, per germline. The CDR3 sequence: CASSQEYRQGSYEQYF. The CDR3, as DNA: TGTGCCAGCAGCCAAGAATATCGGCAGGGCTCCTACGAGCAGTACTTC.

This clone was counted between two and nine times. CDR3 coding DNA: TGTGCCAGCAGTTTATATGGGGGCGGGGAGCAGTACTTC. Translated: CASSLYGGGEQYF. The rearrangement uses TRBV28 and TRBJ2-7; TRBD1 might be the D (6 bases). The CDR3 is made up of 13 amino acids. CDR1 and CDR2 from the germline V gene are MDHEN and SYDVKM. Trimming took off 1 base at V and 7 bases at J, with 11 bases between the two ends.

This chain connects TRBV27 to TRBJ2-3, with a possible D match to TRBD2 (5 bases). Germline CDR1 is MNHEY and CDR2 is SMNVEV (reference sequence). The V gene lost 5 bases and the J gene lost 0 bases, with 12 bases spanning the gap. This CDR3 is 15 amino acids long. CDR3 DNA: TGTGCCAGCAGTCGCAGCGGCCGTAGCACAGATACGCAGTATTTT. Translation: CASSRSGRSTDTQYF.

This chain joins TRBV7-9 and TRBJ2-1; 7 bases match TRBD1. This CDR3 region has 16 residues. Germline values: CDR1 SEHNR, CDR2 FQNEAQ (reference sequence). Trimming removed 6 bases from V and 5 bases from J; junction bases left unmatched: 13. CDR3 protein: CASSFQGEPLHNEQFF. The CDR3 DNA sequence: TGTGCCAGCAGTTTCCAGGGGGAACCACTTCACAATGAGCAGTTCTTC.

V is TRBV7-9 and J is TRBJ2-3; D remains ambiguous. Germline V gene data show CDR1 as SEHNR and CDR2 as FQNEAQ (reference sequence). V was shortened by 3 bases and J by 2 bases, with 3 bases between the two germline ends. This CDR3 is built from 12 residues. The CDR3 reads CASSFNTDTQYF. CDR3 in DNA: TGTGCCAGCAGCTTTAACACAGATACGCAGTATTTT.

Only a few counts were recorded for this clone. The chain combines TRBV27 with TRBJ2-1; tentatively, D is TRBD2 (5 bases). Germline V gene lookup returns CDR1 MNHEY and CDR2 SMNVEV (reference sequence). The CDR3 is 16 amino acids. Trimming cost V 0 bases and J 4 bases, with 13 bases left between them. CDR3 sequence: CASSLSATTTYNEQFF. The CDR3 DNA follows: TGTGCCAGCAGTTTATCCGCAACGACTACATACAATGAGCAGTTCTTC.

This chain connects TRBV6-5 to TRBJ2-7, with TRBD1 matching over 9 bases. This CDR3 has 14 amino acids. The trim removed 6 bases at V and 6 bases at J, leaving 9 bases unmatched. Looked up from germline, CDR1 is MNHEY and CDR2 is SVGAGI. The CDR3: CASSFDRGFREQYF. Written as DNA, the CDR3 is TGTGCCAGCAGCTTCGACAGGGGGTTCCGCGAGCAGTACTTC.

This clone was found a few times. The rearrangement links TRBV4-3 to TRBJ2-3, with a tentative D call TRBD2 (6 bases). Germline CDR1 is LGHNA and CDR2 is YSLEER. The V gene lost 1 base and the J gene lost 1 base, with 15 bases spanning the gap. The CDR3 is made up of 17 amino acids. The CDR3 DNA sequence: TGCGCCAGCAGCCAAGGGAGGGGAGCAGGCGGCACAGATACGCAGTATTTT. Translating it yields CASSQGRGAGGTDTQYF.

There are a few counts of this clone. The V gene is TRBV5-1, the J gene TRBJ2-1, with 9 bases fitting TRBD2. Germline V CDR1 and CDR2: SGHRS, YFSETQ. The CDR3 has 16 residues. Trimming cost V 0 bases and J 8 bases; bases outside gene matches: 9. In DNA form, the CDR3 reads TGCGCCAGCAGCTTGGCCGAGACTAGCGGAGCATATGAGCAGTTCTTC. Its protein is CASSLAETSGAYEQFF.

This clone appeared a few times. V is TRBV6-5 and J is TRBJ1-1, with D possibly TRBD1 on 6 matching bases. Germline lookup yields CDR1 MNHEY and CDR2 SVGAGI. CDR3 length: 14 amino acids. The V gene lost 10 bases and the J gene lost 4 bases, with 19 bases spanning the gap. DNA for the CDR3: TGTGCCACAGCCGGACGAGGCAGGGGCACTGAAGCTTTCTTT. This codes for CATAGRGRGTEAFF.

V and J are TRBV9 and TRBJ2-7, with TRBD2 identical over 7 bases. This CDR3 contains 16 residues. CDR1 and CDR2 (germline): SGDLS, YYNGEE. V was pared by 0 bases and J by 0 bases, with 6 bases of the junction left unmatched. Here the CDR3 DNA reads TGTGCCAGCAGCGTAGGCCTGACGGGAGGCTCCTACGAGCAGTACTTC. This sequence encodes CASSVGLTGGSYEQYF.

As for this clone: The same CDR3 is also encoded by other DNA sequences in this sample. This rearrangement joins TRBV7-3 to TRBJ1-1, with a weak D call TRBD1 (6 bases). CDR1 is SGHTA and CDR2 is FQGTGA in the germline V gene. The CDR3 is 13 residues long. V lost 3 bases and J 6 bases, leaving 11 bases between the germline ends. CDR3 loop: CASSLTQGAEAFF. The CDR3 DNA reads TGTGCCAGCAGCTTGACACAGGGTGCTGAAGCTTTCTTT.

This clone was seen more than once but under ten times. The chain has TRBV28 and TRBJ2-7; D ambiguous. Per germline, CDR1 MDHEN and CDR2 SYDVKM. The CDR3 contains 14 residues. V dropped 0 bases and J dropped 1 base, with 7 bases sitting between them. This CDR3 reads CASSLWTESYEQYF. The CDR3 nucleotides read TGTGCCAGCAGTTTATGGACGGAGTCCTACGAGCAGTACTTC. The entire variable domain, with the rest obtained from reference TRBV28 and TRBJ2-7, is as follows: DVKVTQSSRYLVKRTGEKVFLECVQDMDHENMFWYRQDPGLGLRLIYFSYDVKMKEKGDIPEGYSVSREKKERFSLILESASTNQTSMYLCASSLWTESYEQYFGPGTRLTVT.

V gene TRBV27 combines with J gene TRBJ1-2, with D perhaps TRBD1 (5 bases). V was pared by 7 bases and J by 4 bases, with 7 bases between. There are 11 residues in the CDR3. Germline V gene sequence: CDR1 MNHEY, CDR2 SMNVEV (reference sequence). This CDR3 is CASNGGYGYTF. The CDR3 nucleotides are TGTGCCAGCAACGGGGGCTATGGCTACACCTTC.

The chain couples TRBV5-1 to TRBJ2-1; 8 nucleotides align to TRBD1. The CDR3 is 15 amino acids. V shed 6 bases, J shed 9 bases, and the junction held 14 bases outside the gene matches. Germline CDR1 SGHRS, CDR2 YFSETQ. CDR3 loop: CASNPTGQAQGEQFF. In DNA form, the CDR3 reads TGCGCCAGCAATCCCACGGGACAGGCGCAAGGTGAGCAGTTCTTC.

This clone has a handful of counts. This chain joins TRBV30 and TRBJ2-1; 8 nucleotides align to TRBD1. The CDR3 is made up of 15 amino acids. The trim removed 4 bases at V and 6 bases at J, leaving 11 bases unmatched. CDR1 and CDR2 (germline): GTSNPN, SVGIG (reference sequence). This CDR3 is CAWIVQGAPINEQFF. In DNA, the CDR3 is TGTGCCTGGATCGTCCAGGGGGCGCCTATCAATGAGCAGTTCTTC.

The rearrangement joins TRBV5-4 to TRBJ2-1; TRBD2 might be the D (8 bases). The germline gives CDR1 SGHNT, CDR2 YYREEE (reference sequence). The CDR3 runs 17 residues. The V and J ends lost 0 bases and 4 bases respectively, with 17 bases between them. In DNA, the CDR3 is TGTGCCAGCAGCTTGGAGGGGGCGGGAGGCAGATACAATGAGCAGTTCTTC. Residues: CASSLEGAGGRYNEQFF.